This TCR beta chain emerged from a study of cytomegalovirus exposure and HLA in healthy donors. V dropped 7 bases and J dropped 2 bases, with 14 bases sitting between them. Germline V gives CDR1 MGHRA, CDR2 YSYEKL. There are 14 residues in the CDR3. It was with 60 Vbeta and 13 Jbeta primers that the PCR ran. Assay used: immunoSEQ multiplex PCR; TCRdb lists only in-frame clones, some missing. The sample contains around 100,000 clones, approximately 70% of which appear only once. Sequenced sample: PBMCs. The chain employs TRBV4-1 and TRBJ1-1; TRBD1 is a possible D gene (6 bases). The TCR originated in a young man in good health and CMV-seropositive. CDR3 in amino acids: CASKIGQSNTEAFF. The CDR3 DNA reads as TGCGCCAGCAAAATAGGACAGAGCAACACTGAAGCTTTCTTT.